This TCR beta chain was captured by sequencing in a study of cytomegalovirus exposure and HLA in healthy donors. Study results and caveats: A further, later analysis showed that HLA-associated TCR beta chains (compared with equally common others) were more clonally expanded. With DRB1 most and HLA-C fewest, TCR association rates differed between HLA loci in a later analysis. In a later analysis, V- and J-gene trimming of beta chains associated with a DCLRE1C missense variant, replicated independently.

Points on this clone: What it recognizes is unknown.

CDR1 and CDR2 (germline): MNHEY, SMNVEV (reference sequence). The V gene lost 3 bases and the J gene lost 3 bases, with 8 bases spanning the gap. The CDR3 length is 13 residues. The PCR contained 60 Vbeta and 13 Jbeta primers. In the study's own analysis: An analysis that came later counted 60 million to 80 million unique TCR beta chains, some 11 million shared. Clones were sequenced by immunoSEQ multiplex PCR, and TCRdb holds only the in-frame ones, with some missing. V and J calls and clone size are given by that table; D and trimming were obtained from the DNA. The sample has approximately 150,000 clones; over 75% are singletons.

Input material: PBMCs. The sequence came from a man aged 25 to 40 in good health and CMV-seropositive. The chain is built from TRBV27 and TRBJ1-1; D perhaps matches TRBD1 (5 bases). The CDR3 DNA reads as TGTGCCAGCAGTTTCACCAGGGACACTGAAGCTTTCTTT. It codes for CASSFTRDTEAFF.